This T cell receptor beta chain was retrieved from a study of blood T cell repertoires in COVID-19. Repertoires were generated with immunoSEQ multiplex PCR, while TCRdb's copy carries only in-frame clones and drops some. The repertoire has roughly 180,000 clones, about 80% of them found once; the top ten carry approximately 9%. Trimming removed 3 bases at V and 3 bases at J, with 12 bases between. The CDR3 covers 15 residues. Per germline, CDR1 LNHDA and CDR2 SQIVND (reference sequence). Sequencing was carried out using peripheral blood. This receptor was obtained from a woman in her 50s with active or convalescent COVID-19. This rearrangement joins TRBV19 to TRBJ1-5; tentative D call: TRBD1 (5 bases). The CDR3 coding sequence is TGTGCCAGTAGTATTAGGGGTTGGGACAATCAGCCCCAGCATTTT. This sequence encodes CASSIRGWDNQPQHF.